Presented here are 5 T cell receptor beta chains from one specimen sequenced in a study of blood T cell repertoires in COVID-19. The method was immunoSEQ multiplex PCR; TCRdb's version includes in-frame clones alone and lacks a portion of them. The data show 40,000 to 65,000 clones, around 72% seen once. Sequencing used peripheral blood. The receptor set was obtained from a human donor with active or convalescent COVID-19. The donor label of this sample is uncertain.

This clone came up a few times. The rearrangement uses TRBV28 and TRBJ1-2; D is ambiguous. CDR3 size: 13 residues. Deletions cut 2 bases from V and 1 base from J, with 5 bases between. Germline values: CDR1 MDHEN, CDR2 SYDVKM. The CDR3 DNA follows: TGTGCCAGCAGTTTACCGGGTAACTATGGCTACACCTTC. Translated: CASSLPGNYGYTF.

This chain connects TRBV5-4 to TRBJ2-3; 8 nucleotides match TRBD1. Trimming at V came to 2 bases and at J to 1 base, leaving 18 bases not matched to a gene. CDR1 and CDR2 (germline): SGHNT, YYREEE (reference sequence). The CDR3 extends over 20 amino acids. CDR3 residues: CASSFGGTGPGLRGTDTQYF. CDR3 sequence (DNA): TGTGCCAGCAGCTTCGGTGGGACAGGACCGGGCCTAAGGGGCACAGATACGCAGTATTTT.

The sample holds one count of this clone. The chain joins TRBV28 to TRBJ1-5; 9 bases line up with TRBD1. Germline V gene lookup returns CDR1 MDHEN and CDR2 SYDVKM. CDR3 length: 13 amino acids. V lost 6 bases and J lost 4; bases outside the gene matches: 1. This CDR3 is CASRTGGNQPQHF. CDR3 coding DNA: TGTGCCAGCAGGACAGGGGGGAATCAGCCCCAGCATTTT.

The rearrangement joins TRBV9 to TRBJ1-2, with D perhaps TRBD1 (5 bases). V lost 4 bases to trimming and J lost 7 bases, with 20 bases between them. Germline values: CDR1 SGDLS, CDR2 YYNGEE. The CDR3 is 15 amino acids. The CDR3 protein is CASSPGGVGAGGYTF. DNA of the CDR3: TGTGCCAGCAGCCCGGGAGGGGTAGGTGCTGGTGGCTACACCTTC.

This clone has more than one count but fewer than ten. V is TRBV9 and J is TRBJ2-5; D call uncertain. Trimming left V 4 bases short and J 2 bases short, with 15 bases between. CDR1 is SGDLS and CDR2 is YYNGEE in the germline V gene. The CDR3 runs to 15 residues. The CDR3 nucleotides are TGTGCCAGCAGCTCCTGGGCCCGGCCTCAAGAGACCCAGTACTTC. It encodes CASSSWARPQETQYF.